This T cell receptor (beta chain) comes out of a study of T cell clonality in common variable immunodeficiency. Donors gave roughly 4.5 to 8.5 ml heparinized peripheral whole blood. CVID and control samples used equivalent genomic DNA input. The assay was immunoSEQ multiplex PCR, and TCRdb's table has in-frame clones only and misses some. The specimen has about 52,000 clones, none found just once. Findings and caveats of the study: CVID subjects shared fewer TCRbeta clones than healthy controls did. Fewer deletions and N-nucleotide insertions were reportedly seen in common variable immunodeficiency TCR beta sequences.

The CDR3 is 15 amino acids. Trimming removed 4 bases from V and 0 bases from J; junction bases left unmatched: 0. This clone was counted ten times or more. The antigen remains undetermined. The read ends 3 residues early relative to the CDR3; the germline J gene fills the gap. This clonotype was sampled from a person aged 18 to 75 in good health. The specimen sequenced was peripheral blood mononuclear cells. The chain recombines TRBV12-3 or TRBV12-4 with TRBJ2-3; 11 positions match TRBD2. CDR3 residues: CASSWTSGSTDTQYF. Partial CDR3 DNA: TGTGCCAGCAGTTGGACTAGCGGGAGCACAGATACG.